This is a list of T cell receptor beta chains from one sample in a study of beta chain features in type 1 diabetes. TCRdb's copy holds only in-frame clones and misses some; the assay was immunoSEQ multiplex PCR. The sample has some 640,000 clones, around 15% seen once. Sequenced input: naive CD4+ T cells from blood. The receptor source for this set is a man aged 18 to 30 with type 1 diabetes. Each CDR3 is given with its conserved first and last residue. D genes are given only for firm matches. A clone size is listed for some rows: how often the clone was seen (once, few, many), or a class if it is expanded.

J: TRBJ1-2
V: TRBV10-3
D: NA
length: 13
size: few
DNA: TGTGCCATCAGTGAGTCCCGGGGCGGCGGCTACACCTTC
CDR3: CAISESRGGGYTF

J: TRBJ2-1
V: TRBV2
D: NA
length: 16
size: NA
DNA: TGTGCCAGCAGTGCGGGTGGGATAGCGGAGTCGTATGAGCAGTTCTTC
CDR3: CASSAGGIAESYEQFF

J: TRBJ1-2
V: TRBV4-3
D: NA
length: 16
size: NA
DNA: TGCGCCAGCAGCCAAGGATATCAGGGCTTTTCAGGTGGCTACACCTTC
CDR3: CASSQGYQGFSGGYTF

J: TRBJ1-1
V: TRBV4-3
D: NA
length: 15
size: NA
DNA: TGCGCCAGCAGCGAAACAAAGGCAGGGAACACTGAAGCTTTCTTT
CDR3: CASSETKAGNTEAFF

J: TRBJ1-3
V: TRBV6-6
D: NA
length: 14
size: NA
DNA: TGTGCCAGCAGTCAACAGGACTCTGGAAACACCATATATTTT
CDR3: CASSQQDSGNTIYF

J: TRBJ2-3
V: TRBV9
D: TRBD1
length: 15
size: few
DNA: TGTGCCAGCAGCGCTAGACAGGGCGGCACAGATACGCAGTATTTT
CDR3: CASSARQGGTDTQYF

J: TRBJ1-5
V: TRBV30
D: NA
length: 13
size: few
DNA: TGTGCCTGGACCGAAGGGGGGATTGGGCCCCAGCATTTT
CDR3: CAWTEGGIGPQHF

J: TRBJ1-2
V: TRBV30
D: NA
length: 13
size: NA
DNA: TGTGCCTGGAGTCCCTCCCCGACGGCTGGCTACACCTTC
CDR3: CAWSPSPTAGYTF

J: TRBJ2-7
V: TRBV5-1
D: NA
length: 15
size: NA
DNA: TGCGCCAGCAGCCATGGGGACCGATTAATCTACGAGCAGTACTTC
CDR3: CASSHGDRLIYEQYF

J: TRBJ2-7
V: TRBV25-1
D: TRBD1
length: 15
size: few
DNA: TGTGCCAGCAGTGAAATAGGGGACAGTACCTACGAGCAGTACTTC
CDR3: CASSEIGDSTYEQYF

J: TRBJ1-1
V: TRBV2
D: NA
length: 13
size: few
DNA: TGTGCCAGCAGTGAGTATATGAACACTGAAGCTTTCTTT
CDR3: CASSEYMNTEAFF

J: TRBJ1-2
V: TRBV28
D: NA
length: 12
size: NA
DNA: TGTGCTGTGGCAGGATGGCTTGGTGGCTACACCTTC
CDR3: CAVAGWLGGYTF

J: TRBJ2-3
V: TRBV28
D: NA
length: 16
size: few
DNA: TGTGCCAGCAACTTACCTGGACCCAGCCAGACAGATACGCAGTATTTT
CDR3: CASNLPGPSQTDTQYF

J: TRBJ2-1
V: TRBV11-3
D: TRBD2
length: 17
size: NA
DNA: TGTGCCAGCAGCTTAGAGCCTAGCGGGGACTCCTACAATGAGCAGTTCTTC
CDR3: CASSLEPSGDSYNEQFF

J: TRBJ2-3
V: TRBV29-1
D: NA
length: 12
size: few
DNA: TGCAGCTCCGACCCCGTTCCAGATACGCAGTATTTT
CDR3: CSSDPVPDTQYF

J: TRBJ1-6
V: TRBV7-2
D: NA
length: 15
size: NA
DNA: TGTGCCAGCAGCTTATGGGCAGCGGTTAATTCACCCCTCCACTTT
CDR3: CASSLWAAVNSPLHF

J: TRBJ2-1
V: TRBV5-4
D: NA
length: 15
size: few
DNA: TGTGCCAGCAGCTTGGAAGGGGGTAACTACAATGAGCAGTTCTTC
CDR3: CASSLEGGNYNEQFF

J: TRBJ1-4
V: TRBV30
D: NA
length: 14
size: NA
DNA: TGTGCCTGGAGTGTATTGAGTTGGAATGAAAAACTGTTTTTT
CDR3: CAWSVLSWNEKLFF

J: TRBJ2-3
V: TRBV6-5
D: TRBD2
length: 14
size: few
DNA: TGTGCCAGCGGGGGACTACCCAACTTGGATACGCAGTATTTT
CDR3: CASGGLPNLDTQYF

J: TRBJ1-3
V: TRBV4-2
D: NA
length: 17
size: NA
DNA: TGTGCCAGCAGCCAAGCTCTTCGAACAGGGACGGGAAACACCATATATTTT
CDR3: CASSQALRTGTGNTIYF

J: TRBJ2-5
V: TRBV4-2
D: NA
length: 15
size: NA
DNA: TGTGCCAGCAGCCAAGATCGGGGCCCCGAAGAGACCCAGTACTTC
CDR3: CASSQDRGPEETQYF

J: TRBJ2-5
V: TRBV5-1
D: NA
length: 13
size: few
DNA: TGCGCCAGCAGCTGGCAGGGTCAAGAGACCCAGTACTTC
CDR3: CASSWQGQETQYF

J: TRBJ2-7
V: TRBV20-1
D: TRBD1
length: 11
size: NA
DNA: TGCAGTGCTCGACAGGGCTACGAGCAGTACTTC
CDR3: CSARQGYEQYF

J: TRBJ1-1
V: TRBV21-1
D: NA
length: 16
size: NA
DNA: TGTGCCAGCAGCGAAGCCTCCGGGACATTGAACACTGAAGCTTTCTTT
CDR3: CASSEASGTLNTEAFF

J: TRBJ1-2
V: TRBV29-1
D: TRBD1
length: 18
size: NA
DNA: TGCAGCGTCGACTCCATAGGCGGACAGGGGAGGTTGCTGGATGGCTACACCTTC
CDR3: CSVDSIGGQGRLLDGYTF

J: TRBJ2-3
V: TRBV2
D: NA
length: 13
size: NA
DNA: TGTGCCAGCAGTGAGGGTTTAGGGGATACGCAGTATTTT
CDR3: CASSEGLGDTQYF

J: TRBJ2-5
V: TRBV28
D: TRBD1
length: 14
size: NA
DNA: TGTGCCAGCAGCGACCGGACAGGGGGTGAGACCCAGTACTTC
CDR3: CASSDRTGGETQYF

J: TRBJ1-4
V: TRBV28
D: NA
length: 13
size: few
DNA: TGTGCCAGCGGACTGGGAGCTAATGAAAAACTGTTTTTT
CDR3: CASGLGANEKLFF

J: TRBJ2-7
V: TRBV27
D: NA
length: 15
size: NA
DNA: TGTGCCAGCAGCCACCGAGGGGTTGGGAACTACGAGCAGTACTTC
CDR3: CASSHRGVGNYEQYF

J: TRBJ2-5
V: TRBV27
D: TRBD2
length: 17
size: few
DNA: TGTGCCAGCAGTCCCTTGACTAGCGGGGCCTATCAAGAGACCCAGTACTTC
CDR3: CASSPLTSGAYQETQYF

J: TRBJ2-3
V: TRBV7-2
D: NA
length: 17
size: few
DNA: TGTGCCAGCAGCTTAGCTGGGGTCGCGGGGGCAGGAGATATGCAGTATTTT
CDR3: CASSLAGVAGAGDMQYF